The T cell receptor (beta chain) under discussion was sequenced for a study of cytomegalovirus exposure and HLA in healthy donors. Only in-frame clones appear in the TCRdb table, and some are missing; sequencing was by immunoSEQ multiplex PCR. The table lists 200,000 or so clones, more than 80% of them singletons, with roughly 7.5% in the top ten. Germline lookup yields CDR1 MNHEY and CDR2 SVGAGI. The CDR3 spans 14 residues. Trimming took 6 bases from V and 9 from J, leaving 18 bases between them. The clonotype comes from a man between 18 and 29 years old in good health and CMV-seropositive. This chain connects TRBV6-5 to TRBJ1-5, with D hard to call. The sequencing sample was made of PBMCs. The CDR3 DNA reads TGTGCCAGCAGACCACAGTCGCACGAAGGGCCCCAGCATTTT. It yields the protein CASRPQSHEGPQHF.